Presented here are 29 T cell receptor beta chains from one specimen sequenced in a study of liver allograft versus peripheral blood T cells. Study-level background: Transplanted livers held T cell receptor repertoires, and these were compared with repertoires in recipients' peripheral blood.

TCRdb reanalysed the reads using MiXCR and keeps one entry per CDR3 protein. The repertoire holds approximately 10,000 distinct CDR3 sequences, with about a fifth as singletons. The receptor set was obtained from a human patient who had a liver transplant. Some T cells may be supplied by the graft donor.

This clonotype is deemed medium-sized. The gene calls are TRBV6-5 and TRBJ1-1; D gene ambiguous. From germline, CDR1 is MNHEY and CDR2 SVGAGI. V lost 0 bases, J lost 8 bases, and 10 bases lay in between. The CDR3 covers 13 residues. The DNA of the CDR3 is TGTGCCAGCAGTTACTCGACCTCGGGGGAAGCTTTCTTT. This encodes CASSYSTSGEAFF.

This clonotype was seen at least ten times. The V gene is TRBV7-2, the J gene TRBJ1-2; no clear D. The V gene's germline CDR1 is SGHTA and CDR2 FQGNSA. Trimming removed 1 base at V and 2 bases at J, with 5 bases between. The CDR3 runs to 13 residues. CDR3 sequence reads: CASSLDSNYGYTF. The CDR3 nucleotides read TGTGCCAGCAGCTTAGACTCCAACTATGGCTACACCTTC.

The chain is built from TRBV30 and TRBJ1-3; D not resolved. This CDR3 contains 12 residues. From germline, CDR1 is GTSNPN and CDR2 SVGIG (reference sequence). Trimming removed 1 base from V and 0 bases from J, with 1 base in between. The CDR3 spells CAWSGSGNTIYF. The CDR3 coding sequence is TGTGCCTGGAGTGGCTCTGGAAACACCATATATTTT.

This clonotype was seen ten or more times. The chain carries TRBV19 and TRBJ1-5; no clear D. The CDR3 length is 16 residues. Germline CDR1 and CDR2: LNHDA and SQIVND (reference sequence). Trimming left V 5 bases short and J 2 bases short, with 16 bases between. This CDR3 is CASSGGRPLGNQPQHF. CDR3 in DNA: TGTGCCAGTAGTGGAGGACGCCCTTTGGGCAATCAGCCCCAGCATTTT.

The CDR3 DNA is TGTGCCAGCAGGCATCGGCACCGGGAGCTGTTTTTT. Translation: CASRHRHRELFF. The chain uses TRBV6-6 and TRBJ2-2; no firm D call. Germline V gene sequence: CDR1 MNHNY, CDR2 SVGAGI (reference sequence). The CDR3 is 12 amino acids. The ends were cut back, 6 bases at V and 9 bases at J, with 11 bases in the middle.

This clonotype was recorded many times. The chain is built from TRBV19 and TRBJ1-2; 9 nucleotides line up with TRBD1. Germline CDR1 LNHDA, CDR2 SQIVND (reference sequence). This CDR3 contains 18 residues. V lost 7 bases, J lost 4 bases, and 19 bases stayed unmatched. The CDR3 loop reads CASTLEAETGTGFYGYTF. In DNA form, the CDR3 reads TGTGCCAGTACCCTTGAGGCCGAAACCGGGACAGGGTTCTATGGCTACACCTTC.

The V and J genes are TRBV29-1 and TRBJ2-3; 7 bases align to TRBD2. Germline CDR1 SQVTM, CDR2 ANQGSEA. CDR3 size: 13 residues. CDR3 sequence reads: CSASRGEKDTQYF. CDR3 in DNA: TGCAGTGCATCCCGGGGGGAGAAAGATACGCAGTATTTT.

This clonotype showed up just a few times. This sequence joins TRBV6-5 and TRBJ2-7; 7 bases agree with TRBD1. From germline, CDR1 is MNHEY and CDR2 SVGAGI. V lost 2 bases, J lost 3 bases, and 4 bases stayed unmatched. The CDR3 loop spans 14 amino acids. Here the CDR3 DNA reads TGTGCCAGCAGTTACCAGGGACAGCACTACGAGCAGTACTTC. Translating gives CASSYQGQHYEQYF.

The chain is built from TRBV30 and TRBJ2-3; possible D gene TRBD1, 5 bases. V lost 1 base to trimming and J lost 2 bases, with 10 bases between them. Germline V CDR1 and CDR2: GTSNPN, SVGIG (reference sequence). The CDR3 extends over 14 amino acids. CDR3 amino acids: CAWSEGLTTDTQYF. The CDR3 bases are TGTGCCTGGAGTGAGGGGTTGACCACAGATACGCAGTATTTT.

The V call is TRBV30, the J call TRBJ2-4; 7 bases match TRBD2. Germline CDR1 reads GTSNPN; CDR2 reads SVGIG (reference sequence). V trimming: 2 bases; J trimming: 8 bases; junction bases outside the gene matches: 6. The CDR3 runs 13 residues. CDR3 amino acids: CAWSLLARDIQYF. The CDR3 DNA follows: TGTGCCTGGAGTCTACTAGCGCGGGACATTCAGTACTTC.

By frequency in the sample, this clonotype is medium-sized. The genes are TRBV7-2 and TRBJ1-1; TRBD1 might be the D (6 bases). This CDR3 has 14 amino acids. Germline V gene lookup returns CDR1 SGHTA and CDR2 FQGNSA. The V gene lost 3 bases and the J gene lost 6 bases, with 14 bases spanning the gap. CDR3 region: CASSFGRGSPEAFF. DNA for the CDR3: TGTGCCAGCAGCTTCGGCAGGGGCTCCCCTGAAGCTTTCTTT.

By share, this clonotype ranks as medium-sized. The CDR3 loop reads CASSPSNPGGAGLYGYTF. CDR3 in DNA: TGTGCCAGCTCACCAAGTAACCCCGGGGGGGCAGGCCTCTATGGCTACACCTTC. The chain links TRBV18 to TRBJ1-2; D perhaps matches TRBD1 (6 bases). The V gene lost 2 bases and the J gene lost 4 bases, with 23 bases spanning the gap. CDR1 and CDR2 (germline): KGHSH, LQKENI. This CDR3 region has 18 residues.

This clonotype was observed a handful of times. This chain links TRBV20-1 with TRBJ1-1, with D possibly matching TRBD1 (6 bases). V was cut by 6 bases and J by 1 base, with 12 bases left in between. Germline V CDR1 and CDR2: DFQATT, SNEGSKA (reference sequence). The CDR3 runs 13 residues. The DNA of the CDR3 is TGCAGTGCACCTAAACAGGGGAACACTGAAGCTTTCTTT. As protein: CSAPKQGNTEAFF.

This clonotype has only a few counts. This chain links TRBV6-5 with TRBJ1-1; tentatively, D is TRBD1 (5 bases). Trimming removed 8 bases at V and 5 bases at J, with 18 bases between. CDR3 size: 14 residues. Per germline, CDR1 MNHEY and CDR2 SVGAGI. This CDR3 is CASVPPGGGTEAFF. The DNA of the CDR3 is TGTGCCAGCGTCCCGCCCGGGGGAGGGACTGAAGCTTTCTTT.

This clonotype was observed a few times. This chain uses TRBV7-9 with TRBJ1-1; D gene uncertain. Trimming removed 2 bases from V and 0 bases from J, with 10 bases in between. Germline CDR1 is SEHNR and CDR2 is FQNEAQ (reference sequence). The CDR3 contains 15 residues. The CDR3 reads CASSLRGAMNTEAFF. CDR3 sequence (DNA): TGTGCCAGCAGCTTACGGGGAGCGATGAACACTGAAGCTTTCTTT.

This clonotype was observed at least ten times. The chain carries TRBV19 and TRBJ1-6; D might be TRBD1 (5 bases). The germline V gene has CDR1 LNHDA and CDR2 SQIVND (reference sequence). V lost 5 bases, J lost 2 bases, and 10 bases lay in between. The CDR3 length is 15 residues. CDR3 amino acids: CASSAKGTYNSPLHF. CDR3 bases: TGTGCCAGTAGTGCCAAGGGGACCTATAATTCACCCCTCCACTTT.

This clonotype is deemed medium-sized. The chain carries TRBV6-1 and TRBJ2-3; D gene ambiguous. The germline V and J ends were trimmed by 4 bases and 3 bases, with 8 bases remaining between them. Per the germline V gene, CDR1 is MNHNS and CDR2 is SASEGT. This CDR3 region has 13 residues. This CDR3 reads CASSGILTDTQYF. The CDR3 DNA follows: TGTGCCAGCAGTGGGATTTTAACAGATACGCAGTATTTT.

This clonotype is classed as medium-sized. The CDR3 coding sequence is TGTGCCACCAGCAGAGGCAGGAACAGGGGCGATTCACCCCTCCACTTT. Residues: CATSRGRNRGDSPLHF. The chain combines TRBV15 with TRBJ1-6; TRBD1 agrees at 7 bases. Unmatched junction bases numbered 8, after V lost 1 base and J lost 8 bases. The CDR3 is 16 residues long. Germline CDR1 LNHNV, CDR2 YYDKDF (reference sequence).

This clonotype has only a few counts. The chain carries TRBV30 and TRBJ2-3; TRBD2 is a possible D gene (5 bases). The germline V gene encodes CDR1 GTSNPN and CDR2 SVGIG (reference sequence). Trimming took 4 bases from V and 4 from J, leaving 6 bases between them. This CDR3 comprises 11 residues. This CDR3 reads CAWMRADTQYF. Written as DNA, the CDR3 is TGTGCCTGGATGAGGGCAGATACGCAGTATTTT.

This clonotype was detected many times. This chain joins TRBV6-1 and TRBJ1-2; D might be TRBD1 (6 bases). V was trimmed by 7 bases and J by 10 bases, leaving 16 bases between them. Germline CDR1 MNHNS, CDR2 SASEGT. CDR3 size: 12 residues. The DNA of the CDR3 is TGTGCCAGCACCCTGGCAGGGACAACCTACACCTTC. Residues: CASTLAGTTYTF.

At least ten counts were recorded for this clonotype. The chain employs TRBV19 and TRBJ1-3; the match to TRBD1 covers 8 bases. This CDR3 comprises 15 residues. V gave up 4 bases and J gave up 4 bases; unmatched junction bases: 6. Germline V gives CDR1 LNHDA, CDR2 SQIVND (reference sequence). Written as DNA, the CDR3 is TGTGCCAGTAGTACCAAGACAGGGGACGGAAACACCATATATTTT. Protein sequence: CASSTKTGDGNTIYF.

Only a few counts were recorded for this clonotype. The CDR3 reads CASSHLTGELFF. Written as DNA, the CDR3 is TGTGCCAGCTCCCATCTCACCGGGGAGCTGTTTTTT. The chain uses TRBV19 and TRBJ2-2; D is undetermined. The CDR3 covers 12 residues. Per germline, CDR1 LNHDA and CDR2 SQIVND (reference sequence). V shed 9 bases and J shed 4 bases, with 9 bases lying between them. Using reference TRBV19 and TRBJ2-2 for the parts outside the CDR3, the full variable domain is DGGITQSPKYLFRKEGQNVTLSCEQNLNHDAMYWYRQDPGQGLRLIYYSQIVNDFQKGDIAEGYSVSREKKESFPLTVTSAQKNPTAFYLCASSHLTGELFFGEGSRLTVL.

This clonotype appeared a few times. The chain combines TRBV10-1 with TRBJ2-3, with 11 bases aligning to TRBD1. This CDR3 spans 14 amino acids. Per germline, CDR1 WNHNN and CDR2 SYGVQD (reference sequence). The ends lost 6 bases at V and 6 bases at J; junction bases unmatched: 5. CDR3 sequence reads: CASSRDRGSDTQYF. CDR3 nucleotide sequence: TGCGCCAGCAGCCGGGACAGGGGGAGCGATACGCAGTATTTT.

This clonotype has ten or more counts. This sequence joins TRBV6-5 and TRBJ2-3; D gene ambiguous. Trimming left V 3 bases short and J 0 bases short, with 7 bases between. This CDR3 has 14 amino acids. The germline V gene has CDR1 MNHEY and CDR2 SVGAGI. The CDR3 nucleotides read TGTGCCAGCAGTTATTACAAAAGCACAGATACGCAGTATTTT. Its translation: CASSYYKSTDTQYF.

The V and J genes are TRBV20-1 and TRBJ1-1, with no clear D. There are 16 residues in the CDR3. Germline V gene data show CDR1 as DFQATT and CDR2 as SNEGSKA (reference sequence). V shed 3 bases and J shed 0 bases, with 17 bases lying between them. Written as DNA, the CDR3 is TGCAGTGCTAGTTCTCCAAAGAGTGCTATGAACACTGAAGCTTTCTTT. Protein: CSASSPKSAMNTEAFF.

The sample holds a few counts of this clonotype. The CDR3 DNA reads as TGTGCCAGTAGTACCCTAGCGGGGAAAGGTGGGGAGCTGTTTTTT. Protein: CASSTLAGKGGELFF. The J gene is TRBJ2-2, the V gene TRBV19; 9 bases map to TRBD2. Germline V CDR1 and CDR2: LNHDA, SQIVND (reference sequence). This CDR3 spans 15 amino acids. With V trimmed by 4 bases and J by 8 bases, 8 bases remained unmatched.

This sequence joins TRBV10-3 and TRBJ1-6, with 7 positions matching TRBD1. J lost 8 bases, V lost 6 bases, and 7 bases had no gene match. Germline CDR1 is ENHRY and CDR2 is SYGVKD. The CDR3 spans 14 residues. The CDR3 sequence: CAISPTGQYSPLHF. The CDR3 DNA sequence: TGTGCCATCAGCCCGACAGGGCAGTATTCACCCCTCCACTTT.

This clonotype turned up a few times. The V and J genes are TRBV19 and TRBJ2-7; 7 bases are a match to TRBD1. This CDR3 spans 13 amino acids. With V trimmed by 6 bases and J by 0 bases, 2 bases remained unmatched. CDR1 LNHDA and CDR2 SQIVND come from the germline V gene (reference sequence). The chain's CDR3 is CASSRDSSYEQYF. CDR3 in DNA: TGTGCCAGTAGCCGGGACAGCTCCTACGAGCAGTACTTC.

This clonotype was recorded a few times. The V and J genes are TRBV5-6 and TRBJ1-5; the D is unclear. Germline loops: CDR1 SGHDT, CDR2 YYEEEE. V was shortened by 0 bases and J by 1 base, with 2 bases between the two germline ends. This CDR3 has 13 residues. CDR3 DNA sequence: TGTGCCAGCAGCTTGGCCAGCAATCAGCCCCAGCATTTT. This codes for CASSLASNQPQHF.